Presented here are 31 T cell receptor beta chains from one specimen sequenced in a study of shared clonotypes between healthy human individuals (dated by TCRdb to between 2020 and 2021). The library was made by the immunoSEQ multiplex PCR assay. In TCRdb, the immuneACCESS table is reduced to in-frame sequences with V and J assigned. These tables do not hold every clone; where another copy was compared, an unresolved V gene accounts for under half, and the others remain unexplained. The sample table records approximately 1.5 million clones; just under 99% of these occur just once. The ten most abundant clones make up roughly 0.35% of the sample. Input material: naive CD4+ T cells sorted from blood. The sample's cell subset or site label is to be understood as: CD45RA+ positively selected. Receptors originate from a man younger than 40 in good health.

The chain carries TRBV28 and TRBJ2-5; possible D gene TRBD1, 5 bases. Germline V gene data show CDR1 as MDHEN and CDR2 as SYDVKM. V was pared by 11 bases and J by 7 bases, with 20 bases between. The CDR3 loop spans 13 amino acids. The chain's CDR3 is CAERGGPDGTQYF. The CDR3 DNA reads as TGTGCCGAAAGGGGCGGCCCGGACGGGACCCAGTACTTC.

This clone appeared once. V and J are TRBV18 and TRBJ1-5, with a possible D match to TRBD1 (6 bases). This CDR3 has 16 amino acids. V was cut by 4 bases and J by 1 base, with 14 bases left in between. Germline V gene sequence: CDR1 KGHSH, CDR2 LQKENI. DNA for the CDR3: TGTGCCAGCTCACGGGCAGGGGATCGGAGCAATCAGCCCCAGCATTTT. Its translation is CASSRAGDRSNQPQHF.

The V gene is TRBV28, the J gene TRBJ2-2, with TRBD1 identical over 9 bases. The J segment lost 4 bases and the V segment lost 2 bases, leaving 2 bases of the junction unmatched. Germline V CDR1 and CDR2: MDHEN, SYDVKM. CDR3 length equals 15 residues. The CDR3 loop reads CASSLRDRVTGELFF. In DNA, the CDR3 is TGTGCCAGCAGTTTAAGGGACAGGGTCACCGGGGAGCTGTTTTTT. Together with reference TRBV28 and TRBJ2-2, the CDR3 gives the full variable domain: DVKVTQSSRYLVKRTGEKVFLECVQDMDHENMFWYRQDPGLGLRLIYFSYDVKMKEKGDIPEGYSVSREKKERFSLILESASTNQTSMYLCASSLRDRVTGELFFGEGSRLTVL.

The V gene is TRBV7-2, the J gene TRBJ2-3; D is unresolved. The germline V gene encodes CDR1 SGHTA and CDR2 FQGNSA. The CDR3 totals 13 residues. The V end lost 3 bases, the J end lost 2 bases, and 6 bases lay between the germline ends. CDR3 DNA: TGTGCCAGCAGCTTCGTACTCACAGATACGCAGTATTTT. This encodes CASSFVLTDTQYF.

The genes are TRBV7-9 and TRBJ1-4, with D uncertain. Germline V gene lookup returns CDR1 SEHNR and CDR2 FQNEAQ (reference sequence). V shed 5 bases and J shed 0 bases, with 7 bases lying between them. CDR3 length: 14 amino acids. The CDR3 sequence: CASSGRATNEKLFF. The CDR3 coding sequence is TGTGCCAGCAGCGGTAGAGCAACTAATGAAAAACTGTTTTTT.

This chain joins TRBV7-2 and TRBJ1-5, with no clear D. The V end was cut by 4 bases, the J end by 1 base, with 11 bases between. CDR3 length: 15 residues. CDR1 is SGHTA, CDR2 FQGNSA, per germline. The CDR3 DNA reads TGTGCCAGCAGCTCTGGTGAGTTCAGCAATCAGCCCCAGCATTTT. It encodes CASSSGEFSNQPQHF.

This rearrangement joins TRBV11-3 to TRBJ2-7, with 13 bases identical to TRBD2. The CDR3 is 14 residues long. The germline V gene encodes CDR1 SGHNT and CDR2 YENEEA. The V gene end was trimmed by 5 bases and the J gene end by 5 bases; junction bases not matched to a gene: 3. The CDR3 loop reads CASSRTSGSDEQYF. In nucleotides, the CDR3 is TGTGCCAGCAGCCGGACTAGCGGGAGCGACGAGCAGTACTTC.

CDR3 protein: CSGVERGRYNEQFF. The DNA of the CDR3 is TGCAGCGGCGTCGAACGGGGGCGGTACAATGAGCAGTTCTTC. This rearrangement joins TRBV29-1 to TRBJ2-1, with D possibly called TRBD1 or TRBD2 (6 bases each). The CDR3 covers 14 residues. V was clipped by 7 bases and J by 4 bases, with 17 bases between them. Germline CDR1 and CDR2: SQVTM and ANQGSEA.

This clone appeared a single time. The chain joins TRBV7-9 to TRBJ2-6; D possibly corresponds to TRBD1 (5 bases). This CDR3 has 16 residues. Trimming stripped 0 bases from V and 4 bases from J, with 10 bases between. Germline CDR1 and CDR2: SEHNR and FQNEAQ (reference sequence). CDR3 amino acids: CASSLALSGGANVLTF. Here the CDR3 DNA reads TGTGCCAGCAGCTTAGCCCTTTCAGGGGGGGCCAACGTCCTGACTTTC.

The chain is built from TRBV11-3 and TRBJ2-3; 10 positions match TRBD2. Unmatched junction bases numbered 7, after V lost 1 base and J lost 0 bases. CDR1 is SGHNT and CDR2 is YENEEA in the germline V gene. This CDR3 has 18 residues. CDR3 in DNA: TGTGCCAGCAGCTTAGGTTCGACTAGCGGGTCTAGCACAGATACGCAGTATTTT. Residues: CASSLGSTSGSSTDTQYF. Full variable domain (rest looked up from reference TRBV11-3 and TRBJ2-3): EAGVVQSPRYKIIEKKQPVAFWCNPISGHNTLYWYLQNLGQGPELLIRYENEEAVDDSQLPKDRFSAERLKGVDSTLKIQPAELGDSAVYLCASSLGSTSGSSTDTQYFGPGTRLTVL.

The rearrangement joins TRBV6-5 to TRBJ2-1; 10 bases line up with TRBD1. With V trimmed by 6 bases and J by 8 bases, 7 bases remained unmatched. This CDR3 contains 14 residues. The germline CDR1 and CDR2 sequences are MNHEY and SVGAGI. CDR3 DNA: TGTGCCAGCAGGACAGGGGGCATGATCCATGAGCAGTTCTTC. Translation gives CASRTGGMIHEQFF.

The chain uses TRBV13 and TRBJ2-1, with 9 nucleotides matching TRBD2. CDR1 and CDR2 (germline): PRHDT, FYEKMQ (reference sequence). The CDR3 is made up of 17 amino acids. J lost 6 bases, V lost 4 bases, and 13 bases had no gene match. The CDR3 DNA sequence: TGTGCCAGCAGCTATAGAGTCGGGACTAGCTTAGGCAATGAGCAGTTCTTC. Translation: CASSYRVGTSLGNEQFF.

The chain uses TRBV5-1 and TRBJ2-3, with TRBD2 matching 13 bases. This CDR3 region has 18 residues. Germline assignment: CDR1 SGHRS and CDR2 YFSETQ. V lost 0 bases, J lost 0 bases, and 4 bases stayed unmatched. CDR3 loop: CASSLAGLAGYSTDTQYF. Written as DNA, the CDR3 is TGCGCCAGCAGCTTGGCGGGACTAGCGGGATATAGCACAGATACGCAGTATTTT.

The chain links TRBV7-9 to TRBJ2-5; 14 bases are a match to TRBD2. Germline trimming cut 5 bases from V and 1 base from J; bases unmatched to any gene: 6. The CDR3 runs 17 residues. Germline V gene data show CDR1 as SEHNR and CDR2 as FQNEAQ (reference sequence). CDR3 in DNA: TGTGCCAGCAGCCCGGGACTAGCGGGGGTGCCCCAAGAGACCCAGTACTTC. As protein: CASSPGLAGVPQETQYF.

CDR3 coding DNA: TGTGCCAGCAGCTTAGATCCCCGGGAGCTGTTTTTT. It is translated as CASSLDPRELFF. This chain links TRBV11-3 with TRBJ2-2; D is ambiguous. The length of the CDR3 is 12 residues. Per the germline V gene, CDR1 is SGHNT and CDR2 is YENEEA. V was cut by 0 bases and J by 9 bases, with 5 bases left in between.

Points on this clone: The same CDR3 is also encoded by other DNA sequences in this sample. CDR3 amino acids: CASSLRGDTEAFF. The CDR3 DNA follows: TGTGCCAGCAGCTTACGTGGGGACACTGAAGCTTTCTTT. The chain has TRBV7-3 and TRBJ1-1, with no clear D. Germline assignment: CDR1 SGHTA and CDR2 FQGTGA. The ends were cut back, 2 bases at V and 3 bases at J, with 7 bases in the middle. The CDR3 runs 13 residues.

The CDR3 DNA reads TGCGCCAGCAGCTCAACTCGACAGGGTTTTATGAACACTGAAGCTTTCTTT. Translating gives CASSSTRQGFMNTEAFF. The V gene is TRBV10-1, the J gene TRBJ1-1; TRBD1 matches 7 bases. The CDR3 runs to 17 residues. Germline-derived CDR1 and CDR2 are WNHNN and SYGVQD (reference sequence). V trimming: 6 bases; J trimming: 0 bases; junction bases outside the gene matches: 13.

This chain joins TRBV28 and TRBJ1-2; D call uncertain. The CDR3 is made up of 16 amino acids. V lost 5 bases, J lost 9 bases, and 25 bases lay in between. CDR1 is MDHEN and CDR2 is SYDVKM in the germline V gene. Here the CDR3 DNA reads TGTGCCAGCAGTAAACGCTCCTGGTCAACCCCAAGAAGCTACACCTTC. Encoded protein: CASSKRSWSTPRSYTF.

This rearrangement joins TRBV6-5 to TRBJ2-5; no clear D gene. Germline CDR1 is MNHEY and CDR2 is SVGAGI. V lost 0 bases, J lost 7 bases, and 9 bases lay in between. This CDR3 is built from 13 residues. DNA for the CDR3: TGTGCCAGCAGTTACTCGGTGGGCGGGACCCAGTACTTC. Translating it yields CASSYSVGGTQYF.

The J gene is TRBJ2-1, the V gene TRBV5-4; 9 nucleotides align to TRBD2. J lost 9 bases, V lost 3 bases, and 10 bases had no gene match. The CDR3 runs to 15 residues. Germline V gene sequence: CDR1 SGHNT, CDR2 YYREEE (reference sequence). CDR3 in amino acids: CASSSVGLAGSEQFF. The CDR3 DNA reads TGTGCCAGCAGCTCAGTAGGGCTAGCGGGAAGTGAGCAGTTCTTC.

V is TRBV28 and J is TRBJ1-4; 7 bases fit TRBD1. The V and J ends lost 2 bases and 7 bases, in that order; junction bases with no gene match: 13. The CDR3 runs to 17 residues. Germline CDR1 reads MDHEN; CDR2 reads SYDVKM. CDR3 bases: TGTGCCAGCAGTTTAAGGTTTAGGGGGACAGAATTTGAAAAACTGTTTTTT. Translation gives CASSLRFRGTEFEKLFF.

The chain joins TRBV6-5 to TRBJ2-7; D is unclear. This CDR3 region has 15 residues. The germline CDR1 and CDR2 sequences are MNHEY and SVGAGI. Trimming shortened V by 8 bases and J by 6 bases, and 23 bases separated the two germline ends. CDR3 sequence: CASANRASPPPEQYF. The CDR3 nucleotides read TGTGCCAGCGCCAATCGGGCCTCGCCGCCCCCCGAGCAGTACTTC.

V gene TRBV10-2 combines with J gene TRBJ1-1; weak D call: TRBD1 (6 bases). Germline V gives CDR1 WSHSY, CDR2 SAAADI. The CDR3 is 14 amino acids. V was clipped by 4 bases and J by 4 bases, with 13 bases between them. The CDR3 DNA reads as TGCGCCAGCAGTGTCAGGGGAGGGGGCACTGAAGCTTTCTTT. This codes for CASSVRGGGTEAFF.

The chain recombines TRBV18 with TRBJ2-7; TRBD2 is a possible D gene (5 bases). V lost 4 bases and J 7 bases, leaving 17 bases between the germline ends. CDR1 is KGHSH and CDR2 is LQKENI in the germline V gene. The CDR3 length is 14 residues. The DNA of the CDR3 is TGTGCCAGCTCACTGCCCGGGATCGAGGTGGAGCAGTACTTC. Translating it yields CASSLPGIEVEQYF.

The CDR3 DNA sequence: TGCGCCAGCAGTGAGTCGGGGACAGGGGCCAACGTCCTGACTTTC. This encodes CASSESGTGANVLTF. The chain has TRBV10-1 and TRBJ2-6, with D possibly being TRBD1 (6 bases). Germline values: CDR1 WNHNN, CDR2 SYGVQD (reference sequence). V lost 0 bases and J lost 4, with 7 bases in between. The CDR3 spans 15 residues.

The V and J genes are TRBV13 and TRBJ2-3; D remains unclear. Germline assignment: CDR1 PRHDT and CDR2 FYEKMQ (reference sequence). The CDR3 is made up of 14 amino acids. Trimming stripped 4 bases from V and 8 bases from J, with 16 bases between. This CDR3 is CASSSTTGPATQYF. CDR3 bases: TGTGCCAGCAGCTCCACGACCGGCCCCGCTACGCAGTATTTT.

The V call is TRBV5-4, the J call TRBJ2-1; 9 bases agree with TRBD2. Germline loops: CDR1 SGHNT, CDR2 YYREEE (reference sequence). Germline trimming cut 1 base from V and 8 bases from J; bases unmatched to any gene: 13. The CDR3 covers 17 residues. The CDR3: CASSLKSGRMSRDEQFF. For the CDR3, the DNA is TGTGCCAGCAGCTTGAAAAGCGGGAGGATGTCGAGGGATGAGCAGTTCTTC.

This clone was detected once. The chain carries TRBV29-1 and TRBJ1-1; D ambiguous. The CDR3 runs to 14 residues. Germline CDR1 and CDR2: SQVTM and ANQGSEA. Trimming shortened V by 6 bases and J by 8 bases, and 22 bases separated the two germline ends. The CDR3: CSVPGAPLLKEAFF. The CDR3, as DNA: TGCAGCGTACCCGGCGCTCCCCTTTTGAAGGAAGCTTTCTTT.

This clone has a single count. The chain links TRBV18 to TRBJ2-7; 8 bases are a match to TRBD1. J gave up 8 bases and V 3 bases, and 9 bases lay outside the gene matches. Germline V gene lookup returns CDR1 KGHSH and CDR2 LQKENI. CDR3 length: 14 amino acids. The CDR3 DNA sequence: TGTGCCAGCTCACCGACCCAGGGGGCGACCCAGCAGTACTTC. This encodes CASSPTQGATQQYF.

The chain has TRBV5-8 and TRBJ2-7, with a tentative D call TRBD2 (6 bases). This CDR3 is 14 amino acids long. The germline V gene encodes CDR1 SGHTS and CDR2 YDEGEE. Trimming took off 6 bases at V and 3 bases at J, with 16 bases between the two ends. CDR3 in DNA: TGTGCCAGCAACTCCCGGGACTTCCTCTACGAGCAGTACTTC. Translation gives CASNSRDFLYEQYF.

V is TRBV18 and J is TRBJ2-7; 7 bases fit TRBD2. Germline lookup yields CDR1 KGHSH and CDR2 LQKENI. This CDR3 spans 16 amino acids. V lost 2 bases, J lost 8 bases, and 15 bases stayed unmatched. DNA of the CDR3: TGTGCCAGCTCACCAAGGCTTGTATCTAGCGGAGCTCAGCAGTACTTC. It is translated as CASSPRLVSSGAQQYF.